Each of the 4 T cell receptor beta chains below was sequenced from the same sample in a study of cytomegalovirus exposure and HLA in healthy donors. Primers for the PCR totalled 60 Vbeta and 13 Jbeta. Assay used: immunoSEQ multiplex PCR; TCRdb lists only in-frame clones, some missing. The sample lists 120,000 or so clones, around 70% occurring once. The specimen sequenced was PBMCs. Source of these receptors: a woman aged 45-60 years in good health and CMV-seropositive.

The chain combines TRBV5-1 with TRBJ2-7; D is perhaps TRBD2 (5 bases). Trimming removed 0 bases at V and 0 bases at J, with 13 bases between. The V gene's germline CDR1 is SGHRS and CDR2 YFSETQ. The CDR3 contains 16 residues. The CDR3 spells CASSLGAGILSYEQYF. CDR3 coding DNA: TGCGCCAGCAGCTTGGGTGCGGGCATTCTCTCCTACGAGCAGTACTTC.

The chain joins TRBV7-3 to TRBJ2-7, with 8 bases aligning to TRBD2. Per germline, CDR1 SGHTA and CDR2 FQGTGA. The CDR3 sequence is 13 residues long. J gave up 5 bases and V 5 bases, and 5 bases lay outside the gene matches. The CDR3 here is CASSPGGANEQYF. The CDR3 nucleotides are TGTGCCAGCAGCCCGGGAGGGGCCAACGAGCAGTACTTC.

This rearrangement joins TRBV6-1 to TRBJ2-5, with D possibly TRBD1 on 5 matching bases. Trimming left V 1 base short and J 6 bases short, with 18 bases between. The germline V gene encodes CDR1 MNHNS and CDR2 SASEGT. This CDR3 has 16 residues. CDR3 protein: CASSEVGWARAKTQYF. CDR3 sequence (DNA): TGTGCCAGCAGTGAAGTTGGGTGGGCCAGGGCGAAGACCCAGTACTTC.

This clone was picked up one time. This chain uses TRBV25-1 with TRBJ2-3; 9 bases are shared with TRBD2. CDR1 and CDR2 from the germline V gene are MGHDK and SYGVNS. Unmatched junction bases numbered 4, after V lost 3 bases and J lost 0 bases. The CDR3 covers 16 residues. The CDR3 sequence: CASSDRLAGSTDTQYF. The CDR3 DNA reads TGTGCCAGCAGTGATCGCCTAGCGGGAAGCACAGATACGCAGTATTTT.